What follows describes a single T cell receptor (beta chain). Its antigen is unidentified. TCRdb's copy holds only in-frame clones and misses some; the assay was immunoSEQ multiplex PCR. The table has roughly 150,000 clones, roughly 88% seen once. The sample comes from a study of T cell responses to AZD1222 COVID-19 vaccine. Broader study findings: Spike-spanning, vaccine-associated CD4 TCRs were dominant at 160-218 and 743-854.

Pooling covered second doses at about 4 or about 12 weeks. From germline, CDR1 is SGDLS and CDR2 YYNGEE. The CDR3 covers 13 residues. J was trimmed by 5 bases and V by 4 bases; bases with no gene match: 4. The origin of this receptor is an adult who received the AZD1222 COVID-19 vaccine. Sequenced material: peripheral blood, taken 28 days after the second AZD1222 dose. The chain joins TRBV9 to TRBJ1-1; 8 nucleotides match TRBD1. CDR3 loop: CASSQGAQTEAFF. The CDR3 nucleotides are TGTGCCAGCAGCCAGGGGGCCCAGACTGAAGCTTTCTTT.